These 27 T cell receptor beta chains were all obtained from the same sample, sequenced in a study of OX40 agonist ivuxolimab in advanced cancers. Generated by immunoSEQ multiplex PCR, the TCRdb table keeps only in-frame clones and is missing some. Of 75,000 to 100,000 clones listed, approximately 88% are singletons. The source was CD4+ or CD8+ T cells sorted from blood, collected in a trial of the OX40 agonist ivuxolimab. These receptors were collected from an adult with an advanced solid tumor such as melanoma, head and neck, liver or kidney cancer.

The chain employs TRBV7-6 and TRBJ2-7; D gene uncertain. The CDR3 has 14 amino acids. In germline, CDR1 is SGHVS, CDR2 FNYEAQ. V was trimmed by 2 bases and J by 5 bases, leaving 13 bases between them. CDR3 coding DNA: TGTGCCAGCAGCTTAATACTCCGAGGCGACGAGCAGTACTTC. It translates to CASSLILRGDEQYF.

The rearrangement links TRBV28 to TRBJ2-3, with 7 positions matching TRBD2. The CDR3 has 17 residues. V lost 3 bases, J lost 0 bases, and 9 bases stayed unmatched. Germline CDR1 reads MDHEN; CDR2 reads SYDVKM. The CDR3: CASSFSTPSGSTDTQYF. The CDR3 nucleotides read TGTGCCAGCAGTTTTAGTACCCCTAGCGGAAGCACAGATACGCAGTATTTT.

In its sample, this clone was seen a few times. The chain links TRBV28 to TRBJ1-6; D remains ambiguous. The length of the CDR3 is 14 residues. V was cut by 5 bases and J by 7 bases, with 12 bases left in between. Germline-derived CDR1 and CDR2 are MDHEN and SYDVKM. The CDR3 sequence is CASSETVKNSPLHF. CDR3 in DNA: TGTGCCAGCAGTGAGACCGTTAAAAATTCACCCCTCCACTTT.

V usage is TRBV2 and J usage is TRBJ1-3; D remains unclear. CDR1 and CDR2 from the germline V gene are SNHLY and FYNNEI. The CDR3 consists of 17 residues. V was cut by 6 bases and J by 0 bases, with 18 bases left in between. The CDR3 DNA is TGTGCCAGCAGCGTTACAAGGGCGAGGGCCTCTGGAAACACCATATATTTT. Encoded protein: CASSVTRARASGNTIYF.

This clone was detected only once. V is TRBV4-3 and J is TRBJ1-1, with D perhaps TRBD1 (5 bases). V lost 0 bases, J lost 0 bases, and 20 bases lay in between. CDR1 and CDR2 from the germline V gene are LGHNA and YSLEER. This CDR3 spans 19 amino acids. CDR3 nucleotide sequence: TGCGCCAGCAGCCAAGAGTGGGGCTTAGGTTCCCACATGAACACTGAAGCTTTCTTT. Translation gives CASSQEWGLGSHMNTEAFF.

The chain carries TRBV30 and TRBJ1-5; no reliable D call. This CDR3 is built from 12 residues. V was pared by 5 bases and J by 7 bases, with 12 bases between. CDR1 GTSNPN and CDR2 SVGIG come from the germline V gene (reference sequence). DNA of the CDR3: TGTGCCTGGGCTCGGGCGGAACAGCCCCAGCATTTT. Its protein product is CAWARAEQPQHF.

This chain joins TRBV29-1 and TRBJ2-1; 16 bases are a match to TRBD2. The germline CDR1 and CDR2 sequences are SQVTM and ANQGSEA. The junction had 11 bases not matched to a gene; V was cut back by 6 bases and J by 6 bases. This CDR3 has 17 amino acids. CDR3 region: CSVHHPGLAGGPNEQFF. CDR3 nucleotides: TGCAGCGTGCACCATCCGGGACTAGCGGGGGGGCCCAATGAGCAGTTCTTC.

This chain links TRBV6-6 with TRBJ1-2, with no clear D. Trimming pared 2 bases from V and 7 bases from J, leaving 11 bases between. The CDR3 contains 13 residues. The germline CDR1 and CDR2 sequences are MNHNY and SVGAGI (reference sequence). The CDR3 nucleotides read TGTGCCAGCAGTTACACGGGCTCTTGTGGCTACACCTTC. This translates into CASSYTGSCGYTF.

The chain recombines TRBV2 with TRBJ2-2, with TRBD1 as a possible D gene (6 bases). Germline V gene sequence: CDR1 SNHLY, CDR2 FYNNEI. V was cut by 1 base and J by 4 bases, with 10 bases left in between. The CDR3 totals 15 residues. The CDR3 here is CASSEGVGGTGELFF. CDR3 DNA sequence: TGTGCCAGCAGTGAAGGCGTAGGGGGCACCGGGGAGCTGTTTTTT.

The V call is TRBV28, the J call TRBJ1-5; possible D gene TRBD1, 5 bases. The germline V gene has CDR1 MDHEN and CDR2 SYDVKM. The CDR3 spans 12 residues. CDR3 sequence (DNA): TGTGCGGGAGGGGCTGGGAATCAGCCCCAGCATTTT. Translated: CAGGAGNQPQHF.

The rearrangement links TRBV5-8 to TRBJ1-5; D perhaps matches TRBD1 (6 bases). This CDR3 contains 17 residues. V dropped 5 bases and J dropped 0 bases, with 18 bases sitting between them. Germline loops: CDR1 SGHTS, CDR2 YDEGEE. The CDR3 protein is CASRHGQNPYSNQPQHF. Here the CDR3 DNA reads TGTGCCAGCAGACACGGACAGAACCCTTATAGCAATCAGCCCCAGCATTTT.

Points on this clone: One end of the junction is discordant with germline, which a read error may explain. This chain connects TRBV5-8 to TRBJ2-5, with 7 positions matching TRBD1. This CDR3 comprises 16 residues. Per the germline V gene, CDR1 is SGHTS and CDR2 is YDEGEE. CDR3 DNA sequence: TGTACCAGCCGTAACTACACAGGGGTATCCCAAGAGACCCAGTACTTC. This encodes CTSRNYTGVSQETQYF.

This chain joins TRBV5-6 and TRBJ2-1; D remains ambiguous. The CDR3 is made up of 14 amino acids. Trimming removed 6 bases at V and 2 bases at J, with 12 bases between. Germline V gene sequence: CDR1 SGHDT, CDR2 YYEEEE. The CDR3 DNA reads TGTGCCAGCAACCTTGAAGAACCCTACAATGAGCAGTTCTTC. Amino acid sequence: CASNLEEPYNEQFF. Supplemented by reference TRBV5-6 and TRBJ2-1, the full variable domain reads DAGVTQSPTHLIKTRGQQVTLRCSPKSGHDTVSWYQQALGQGPQFIFQYYEEEERQRGNFPDRFSGHQFPNYSSELNVNALLLGDSALYLCASNLEEPYNEQFFGPGTRLTVL.

CDR3 DNA sequence: TGCGCCAGCGGAGATCTAGCGGGGGGCGATACGCAGTATTTT. It encodes CASGDLAGGDTQYF. The V and J genes are TRBV10-2 and TRBJ2-3; 11 bases agree with TRBD2. Germline trimming cut 8 bases from V and 6 bases from J; bases unmatched to any gene: 7. The CDR3 consists of 14 residues. Germline V gene lookup returns CDR1 WSHSY and CDR2 SAAADI.

This chain links TRBV19 with TRBJ2-7, with 9 positions matching TRBD1. Trimming cost V 7 bases and J 3 bases; bases outside gene matches: 4. This CDR3 has 13 amino acids. Germline loops: CDR1 LNHDA, CDR2 SQIVND (reference sequence). The CDR3 DNA sequence: TGTGCCAGTAACGGGACAGGGAGCTACGAGCAGTACGTC. Translation: CASNGTGSYEQYV.

This chain connects TRBV2 to TRBJ1-5; TRBD1 might be the D (6 bases). From germline, CDR1 is SNHLY and CDR2 FYNNEI. The CDR3 loop spans 14 amino acids. V was cut by 5 bases and J by 3 bases, with 11 bases left in between. CDR3 coding DNA: TGTGCCAGCAGTCCCCCGGGACACAATCAGCCCCAGCATTTT. It codes for CASSPPGHNQPQHF.

A single count supports this clone. This sequence joins TRBV11-3 and TRBJ2-5; TRBD1 is a possible D gene (5 bases). V was pared by 1 base and J by 2 bases, with 11 bases between. Germline CDR1 and CDR2: SGHNT and YENEEA. The CDR3 is 15 amino acids. The CDR3: CASSLGGREQETQYF. CDR3 coding DNA: TGTGCCAGCAGCTTAGGTGGCAGGGAACAAGAGACCCAGTACTTC.

The chain joins TRBV7-3 to TRBJ2-5, with D maybe TRBD1 (5 bases). This CDR3 contains 15 residues. CDR1 is SGHTA, CDR2 FQGTGA, per germline. The V gene lost 1 base and the J gene lost 5 bases, with 14 bases spanning the gap. This CDR3 reads CASSLRGRVGETQYF. The CDR3 DNA follows: TGTGCCAGCAGCTTAAGAGGCAGGGTTGGGGAGACCCAGTACTTC. Using reference TRBV7-3 and TRBJ2-5 for the parts outside the CDR3, the full variable domain is GAGVSQTPSNKVTEKGKYVELRCDPISGHTALYWYRQSLGQGPEFLIYFQGTGAADDSGLPNDRFFAVRPEGSVSTLKIQRTERGDSAVYLCASSLRGRVGETQYFGPGTRLLVL.

The chain is built from TRBV28 and TRBJ1-5; TRBD1 is a possible D gene (6 bases). The CDR3 totals 16 residues. Per germline, CDR1 MDHEN and CDR2 SYDVKM. The V gene lost 5 bases and the J gene lost 2 bases, with 16 bases spanning the gap. The CDR3 DNA is TGTGCCAGCAGTGGGGGCGGGGACTGGGGCAATCAGCCCCAGCATTTT. This sequence encodes CASSGGGDWGNQPQHF. Full variable domain (missing parts from reference TRBV28 and TRBJ1-5): DVKVTQSSRYLVKRTGEKVFLECVQDMDHENMFWYRQDPGLGLRLIYFSYDVKMKEKGDIPEGYSVSREKKERFSLILESASTNQTSMYLCASSGGGDWGNQPQHFGDGTRLSIL.

The V and J genes are TRBV6-6 and TRBJ2-1; 7 bases agree with TRBD2. With V trimmed by 7 bases and J by 0 bases, 3 bases remained unmatched. The CDR3 totals 14 residues. The germline V gene encodes CDR1 MNHNY and CDR2 SVGAGI (reference sequence). This CDR3 reads CASTRTSSYNEQFF. CDR3 coding DNA: TGTGCCAGCACCCGGACTAGCTCCTACAATGAGCAGTTCTTC.

V usage is TRBV6-4 and J usage is TRBJ2-3; the D is unclear. Trimming took off 8 bases at V and 0 bases at J, with 12 bases between the two ends. Germline-derived CDR1 and CDR2 are MRHNA and SNTAGT. The CDR3 runs 14 residues. CDR3 coding DNA: TGTGCCAGCGCCCTGGACCCTAGCACAGATACGCAGTATTTT. Translation gives CASALDPSTDTQYF.

This chain uses TRBV5-4 with TRBJ2-2; D remains ambiguous. Germline loops: CDR1 SGHNT, CDR2 YYREEE (reference sequence). The V end lost 0 bases, the J end lost 2 bases, and 8 bases lay between the germline ends. The CDR3 runs to 15 residues. DNA of the CDR3: TGTGCCAGCAGCTTGGATCGGAGTAACACCGGGGAGCTGTTTTTT. Its translation: CASSLDRSNTGELFF.

V gene TRBV18 combines with J gene TRBJ2-3; maybe TRBD2 (5 bases). Germline values: CDR1 KGHSH, CDR2 LQKENI. V was shortened by 5 bases and J by 1 base, with 10 bases between the two germline ends. The CDR3 spans 14 residues. The CDR3 sequence is CASSGGLRTDTQYF. As DNA, the CDR3 is TGTGCCAGCTCAGGTGGACTCCGCACAGATACGCAGTATTTT. Filled out from reference TRBV18 and TRBJ2-3, the complete variable domain reads NAGVMQNPRHLVRRRGQEARLRCSPMKGHSHVYWYRQLPEEGLKFMVYLQKENIIDESGMPKERFSAEFPKEGPSILRIQQVVRGDSAAYFCASSGGLRTDTQYFGPGTRLTVL.

This chain uses TRBV15 with TRBJ1-5, with D perhaps TRBD1 (5 bases). The CDR3 is 18 amino acids. V dropped 1 base and J dropped 6 bases, with 22 bases sitting between them. Germline V CDR1 and CDR2: LNHNV, YYDKDF (reference sequence). CDR3 protein: CATSRAYTGGRSGQPQHF. The DNA for the CDR3 is TGTGCCACCAGCAGAGCCTACACAGGAGGGAGGTCGGGTCAGCCCCAGCATTTT.

This rearrangement joins TRBV10-2 to TRBJ1-1; possibly TRBD1 for D (6 bases). This CDR3 is 12 amino acids long. Germline V gives CDR1 WSHSY, CDR2 SAAADI. V was shortened by 6 bases and J by 12 bases, with 17 bases between the two germline ends. The CDR3 DNA is TGCGCCAGCAGGGAAGTTAGGGGGGAAACTTTCTTT. Amino acid sequence: CASREVRGETFF.

The chain links TRBV5-5 to TRBJ1-2, with a weak D call TRBD1 (5 bases). This CDR3 comprises 18 residues. V lost 3 bases and J lost 3, with 24 bases in between. Per germline, CDR1 SGHKS and CDR2 YYEKEE (reference sequence). DNA for the CDR3: TGTGCCAGCAGCTCGTCGACAAAGATAAATGGGGGATACTATGGCTACACCTTC. It codes for CASSSSTKINGGYYGYTF.

The chain has TRBV5-1 and TRBJ2-7, with D perhaps assigned TRBD1 or TRBD2 (5 bases each). V was trimmed by 3 bases and J by 6 bases, leaving 13 bases between them. This CDR3 comprises 13 residues. CDR1 is SGHRS and CDR2 is YFSETQ in the germline V gene. The CDR3 DNA reads TGCGCCAGCAGCTCCCCCGGGACCCCCGAGCAGTACTTC. It specifies CASSSPGTPEQYF.